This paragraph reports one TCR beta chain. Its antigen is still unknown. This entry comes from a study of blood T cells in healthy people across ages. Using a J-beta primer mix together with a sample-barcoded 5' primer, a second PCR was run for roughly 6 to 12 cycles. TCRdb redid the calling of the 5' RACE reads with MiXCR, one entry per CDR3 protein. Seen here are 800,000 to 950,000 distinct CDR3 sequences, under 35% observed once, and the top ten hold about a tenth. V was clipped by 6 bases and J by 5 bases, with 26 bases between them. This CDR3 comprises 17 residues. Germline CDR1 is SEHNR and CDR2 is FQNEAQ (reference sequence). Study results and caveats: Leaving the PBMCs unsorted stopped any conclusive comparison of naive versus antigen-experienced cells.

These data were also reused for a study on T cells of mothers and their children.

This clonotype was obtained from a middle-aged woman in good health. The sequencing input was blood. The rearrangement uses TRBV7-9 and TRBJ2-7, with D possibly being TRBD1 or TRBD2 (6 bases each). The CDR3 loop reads CASSSGAMAGDSDEQYF. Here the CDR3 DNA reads TGTGCCAGCAGTTCCGGAGCTATGGCAGGGGACTCGGACGAGCAGTACTTC. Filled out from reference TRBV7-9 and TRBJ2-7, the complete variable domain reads DTGVSQNPRHKITKRGQNVTFRCDPISEHNRLYWYRQTLGQGPEFLTYFQNEAQLEKSRLLSDRFSAERPKGSFSTLEIQRTEQGDSAMYLCASSSGAMAGDSDEQYFGPGTRLTVT.